Listed here are 22 T cell receptor beta chains from one sample, sequenced in a study of identical twins. From the 5' RACE reads, TCRdb called clonotypes with MiXCR, one entry per CDR3 protein. The data contain 690,000 or so distinct CDR3 sequences, 8.5% to 9% of them singletons. Separately, the same data were catalogued under a study of yellow fever vaccine responses in identical twins.

The sample taken for sequencing was PBMCs. The source of these receptors is a woman aged 18-29 years in good health.

The rearrangement links TRBV24-1 to TRBJ2-1, with 13 bases fitting TRBD2. This CDR3 has 18 amino acids. After removal of 4 bases from V and 1 base from J, the junction contained 6 bases not matched to a gene. CDR1 is KGHDR and CDR2 is SFDVKD in the germline V gene. The CDR3 sequence is CATSETRTSGSSYNEQFF. The CDR3 nucleotides read TGTGCCACCAGTGAAACCCGGACTAGCGGGAGTTCCTACAATGAGCAGTTCTTC.

This clonotype turned up a few times. The chain carries TRBV6-2 or TRBV6-3 and TRBJ1-1; D is ambiguous. The germline gives CDR1 MNHEY, CDR2 SVGEGT. This CDR3 is 13 amino acids long. The ends were cut back, 1 base at V and 4 bases at J, with 7 bases in the middle. CDR3 coding DNA: TGTGCCAGCAGTTACTACGGAGGCACTGAAGCTTTCTTT. It codes for CASSYYGGTEAFF.

The gene calls are TRBV11-2 and TRBJ2-5; TRBD1 aligns across 10 bases. Trimming removed 3 bases from V and 2 bases from J; junction bases left unmatched: 6. The CDR3 is 16 residues long. Germline V gives CDR1 SGHAT, CDR2 FQNNGV. This CDR3 reads CASSFRQGARQETQYF. The CDR3 nucleotides are TGTGCCAGCAGCTTCCGACAGGGGGCGAGGCAAGAGACCCAGTACTTC.

CDR3 nucleotide sequence: TGTGCCAGCAGTTGGGACAGGATTAATCAGCCCCAGCATTTT. Its translation is CASSWDRINQPQHF. The chain joins TRBV6-5 to TRBJ1-5, with 8 bases matching TRBD1. Germline V gene sequence: CDR1 MNHEY, CDR2 SVGAGI. The CDR3 totals 14 residues. J was trimmed by 4 bases and V by 4 bases; bases with no gene match: 3.

V gene TRBV19 combines with J gene TRBJ2-1, with 8 bases fitting TRBD2. The CDR3 loop spans 12 amino acids. CDR1 is LNHDA, CDR2 SQIVND, per germline (reference sequence). V lost 5 bases to trimming and J lost 9 bases; unmatched junction nucleotides: 3. CDR3 DNA sequence: TGTGCCAGTAGTTTCGGACTAGCTGAGCAGTTCTTC. Protein product: CASSFGLAEQFF.

This clonotype was detected a few times. The chain recombines TRBV20-1 with TRBJ2-3; 7 bases fit TRBD2. Trimming took 4 bases from V and 1 from J; bases not matched to a gene: 11. Germline CDR1 reads DFQATT; CDR2 reads SNEGSKA (reference sequence). This CDR3 has 16 amino acids. The CDR3 DNA follows: TGCAGTGCTAAGAGGTTGCGGGAGAACGGCACAGATACGCAGTATTTT. It is translated as CSAKRLRENGTDTQYF.

This clonotype was recorded a few times. The chain couples TRBV29-1 to TRBJ2-1; D is possibly TRBD1 or TRBD2 (7 bases each). There are 11 residues in the CDR3. Germline CDR1 and CDR2: SQVTM and ANQGSEA. Deletions cut 6 bases from V and 8 bases from J, with 11 bases between. The CDR3 region has the DNA TGCAGCGTACAGGGGAGGGATGAGCAGTTCTTC. Its protein is CSVQGRDEQFF.

The chain joins TRBV7-3 to TRBJ2-3; 13 nucleotides agree with TRBD2. This CDR3 is built from 15 residues. CDR1 SGHTA and CDR2 FQGTGA come from the germline V gene. Trimming removed 5 bases from V and 6 bases from J; junction bases left unmatched: 5. Here the CDR3 reads CASSHGLAGADTQYF. Here the CDR3 DNA reads TGTGCCAGCAGCCACGGACTAGCGGGGGCCGATACGCAGTATTTT.

This clonotype was detected many times. The J gene is TRBJ2-5, the V gene TRBV7-9; TRBD2 might be the D (5 bases). In germline, CDR1 is SEHNR, CDR2 FQNEAQ (reference sequence). The V and J ends lost 5 bases and 7 bases respectively, with 11 bases between them. The CDR3 extends over 12 amino acids. In DNA form, the CDR3 reads TGTGCCAGCAGCCTGGGCCGGGGGACCCAGTACTTC. It translates to CASSLGRGTQYF. The variable domain in full, completed from reference TRBV7-9 and TRBJ2-5, reads DTGVSQNPRHKITKRGQNVTFRCDPISEHNRLYWYRQTLGQGPEFLTYFQNEAQLEKSRLLSDRFSAERPKGSFSTLEIQRTEQGDSAMYLCASSLGRGTQYFGPGTRLLVL.

The chain employs TRBV2 and TRBJ2-1, with a weak D call TRBD1 (6 bases). The CDR3 consists of 14 residues. The germline CDR1 and CDR2 sequences are SNHLY and FYNNEI. Between the trimmed V and J ends, which lost 7 bases and 6 bases, there was a span of 16 bases. CDR3 in DNA: TGTGCCAGCAACGACCGTGACAGGTTCAATGAGCAGTTCTTC. It encodes CASNDRDRFNEQFF.

This clonotype was seen a handful of times. V usage is TRBV11-2 and J usage is TRBJ2-2; D unresolved. V lost 4 bases and J 6 bases, leaving 12 bases between the germline ends. Germline assignment: CDR1 SGHAT and CDR2 FQNNGV. The CDR3 is 14 amino acids. The CDR3 region is CASSSDSTAGELFF. The CDR3 DNA reads as TGTGCCAGCAGCTCGGATAGTACGGCCGGGGAGCTGTTTTTT.

This clonotype showed up just a few times. The V call is TRBV7-9, the J call TRBJ2-6; D is undetermined. CDR1 is SEHNR and CDR2 is FQNEAQ in the germline V gene (reference sequence). V shed 7 bases and J shed 0 bases, with 10 bases lying between them. The CDR3 sequence is 15 residues long. Written as DNA, the CDR3 is TGTGCCAGCACCAGTGGGGACTCTGGGGCCAACGTCCTGACTTTC. It is translated as CASTSGDSGANVLTF.

This chain connects TRBV4-3 to TRBJ2-1; TRBD2 might be the D (6 bases). CDR1 LGHNA and CDR2 YSLEER come from the germline V gene. The CDR3 totals 15 residues. V gave up 2 bases and J gave up 2 bases, with 10 bases separating them. The CDR3 DNA reads TGCGCCAGCAGCCAAACTAGCTCTCCCTACAATGAGCAGTTCTTC. Translation: CASSQTSSPYNEQFF.

This clonotype occurred many times. CDR3 DNA: TGTGCCAGCAGTTACGGGGCAGGGAAGTCACCCCTCCACTTT. Amino acid sequence: CASSYGAGKSPLHF. This rearrangement joins TRBV6-5 to TRBJ1-6, with D possibly TRBD1 on 5 matching bases. V gave up 2 bases and J gave up 10 bases, with 12 bases separating them. The CDR3 is 14 residues long. CDR1 and CDR2 from the germline V gene are MNHEY and SVGAGI.

This clonotype was picked up many times. The genes are TRBV25-1 and TRBJ2-5; D perhaps matches TRBD2 (5 bases). CDR1 is MGHDK, CDR2 SYGVNS, per germline. V was pared by 2 bases and J by 1 base, with 8 bases between. This CDR3 spans 14 amino acids. The CDR3 region is CASSERTSQETQYF. For the CDR3, the DNA is TGTGCCAGCAGTGAAAGAACTAGCCAAGAGACCCAGTACTTC.

The table lists this clonotype with a few counts. This chain joins TRBV7-9 and TRBJ2-2; 7 nucleotides line up with TRBD2. V shed 4 bases, J shed 4 bases, and the junction held 9 bases outside the gene matches. CDR1 is SEHNR, CDR2 FQNEAQ, per germline (reference sequence). The length of the CDR3 is 16 residues. The CDR3 protein is CASSSPGGAGTGELFF. The CDR3 DNA is TGTGCCAGCAGCTCCCCGGGGGGAGCTGGCACCGGGGAGCTGTTTTTT. Full variable domain (rest looked up from reference TRBV7-9 and TRBJ2-2): DTGVSQNPRHKITKRGQNVTFRCDPISEHNRLYWYRQTLGQGPEFLTYFQNEAQLEKSRLLSDRFSAERPKGSFSTLEIQRTEQGDSAMYLCASSSPGGAGTGELFFGEGSRLTVL.

The rearrangement links TRBV29-1 to TRBJ2-3; D not resolved. The germline gives CDR1 SQVTM, CDR2 ANQGSEA. The CDR3 has 11 residues. V lost 5 bases to trimming and J lost 4 bases, with 7 bases between them. The CDR3: CSVPLADTQYF. The CDR3 DNA follows: TGCAGCGTTCCCCTGGCAGATACGCAGTATTTT.

The chain carries TRBV4-2 and TRBJ2-1, with TRBD1 as a possible D gene (5 bases). Germline V CDR1 and CDR2: LGHNA, YNFKEQ. V lost 4 bases and J 3 bases, leaving 13 bases between the germline ends. The CDR3 has 15 amino acids. CDR3 nucleotides: TGTGCCAGCAGCCTCACGGACATGGGCTACAATGAGCAGTTCTTC. The encoded protein is CASSLTDMGYNEQFF.

This clonotype was detected many times. The V call is TRBV12-3 or TRBV12-4, the J call TRBJ2-3; TRBD2 agrees at 11 bases. CDR3 length: 16 amino acids. V lost 6 bases to trimming and J lost 2 bases; unmatched junction nucleotides: 7. CDR3 loop: CASRKGLAGTTDTQYF. Written as DNA, the CDR3 is TGTGCCAGCAGGAAAGGACTAGCGGGTACCACAGATACGCAGTATTTT.

The chain links TRBV6-5 to TRBJ2-2; D remains ambiguous. There are 12 residues in the CDR3. CDR1 and CDR2 (germline): MNHEY, SVGAGI. Trimming shortened V by 6 bases and J by 6 bases, and 8 bases separated the two germline ends. This chain's CDR3 is CASSHQPGELFF. For the CDR3, the DNA is TGTGCCAGCAGCCACCAACCCGGGGAGCTGTTTTTT.

This clonotype showed up just a few times. The chain employs TRBV27 and TRBJ2-1; 9 nucleotides agree with TRBD2. The trim removed 2 bases at V and 3 bases at J, leaving 5 bases unmatched. The CDR3 runs to 16 residues. Looked up from germline, CDR1 is MNHEY and CDR2 is SMNVEV (reference sequence). The CDR3 sequence is CASSLRASGNYNEQFF. In DNA form, the CDR3 reads TGTGCCAGCAGTTTAAGGGCTAGCGGGAACTACAATGAGCAGTTCTTC.

Only a few counts were recorded for this clonotype. The chain carries TRBV28 and TRBJ2-2; 7 positions match TRBD1. The CDR3 totals 14 residues. Trimming removed 10 bases from V and 0 bases from J; junction bases left unmatched: 5. CDR1 MDHEN and CDR2 SYDVKM come from the germline V gene. The CDR3 sequence: CATRTGANTGELFF. The CDR3 bases are TGTGCCACTCGGACAGGCGCGAACACCGGGGAGCTGTTTTTT.